The 22 T cell receptor beta chains below were found in one sample sequenced in a study of CD8 T cells in ankylosing spondylitis. Each CDR3 protein is one row after TCRdb ran MiXCR on the 5' RACE reads. In the table there are about 240,000 distinct CDR3 sequences, 8% to 9.5% of which are singletons. What was sequenced was blood, either unsorted or a sorted T cell fraction (not recorded which). The origin of the receptors is a male donor with ankylosing spondylitis or in good health (not recorded which).

The chain joins TRBV6-1 to TRBJ2-3; the match to TRBD1 covers 8 bases. Germline lookup yields CDR1 MNHNS and CDR2 SASEGT. This CDR3 has 15 residues. Trimming took 5 bases from V and 2 from J; bases not matched to a gene: 6. As DNA, the CDR3 is TGTGCCAGCAGTCCGGACAGGGCCATCACAGATACGCAGTATTTT. Translating gives CASSPDRAITDTQYF.

This clonotype was picked up a small number of times. The chain links TRBV4-3 to TRBJ1-3; unclear D gene. The CDR3 loop spans 15 amino acids. Germline assignment: CDR1 LGHNA and CDR2 YSLEER. V was pared by 1 base and J by 0 bases, with 7 bases between. This CDR3 is CASSQGDGSGNTIYF. The DNA for the CDR3 is TGCGCCAGCAGCCAAGGTGACGGCTCTGGAAACACCATATATTTT.

This clonotype was observed a single time. The chain carries TRBV30 and TRBJ2-5; 8 nucleotides align to TRBD1. Trimming took 5 bases from V and 2 from J; bases not matched to a gene: 13. The CDR3 has 16 amino acids. The germline gives CDR1 GTSNPN, CDR2 SVGIG (reference sequence). Here the CDR3 reads CAWALGTGGDQETQYF. The CDR3 nucleotides are TGTGCCTGGGCACTAGGGACAGGAGGTGATCAAGAGACCCAGTACTTC.

This clonotype turned up a few times. The chain carries TRBV20-1 and TRBJ2-1, with TRBD2 matching over 13 bases. The germline gives CDR1 DFQATT, CDR2 SNEGSKA (reference sequence). With V trimmed by 8 bases and J by 7 bases, 8 bases remained unmatched. The CDR3 loop spans 14 amino acids. The CDR3 sequence is CSSKLAGGANEQFF. The DNA of the CDR3 is TGCAGTTCCAAACTAGCGGGAGGGGCAAATGAGCAGTTCTTC.

This clonotype was recorded many times. This chain links TRBV5-1 with TRBJ2-1, with D unclear. Deletions cut 6 bases from V and 5 bases from J, with 12 bases between. The length of the CDR3 is 13 residues. Germline CDR1 reads SGHRS; CDR2 reads YFSETQ. CDR3 DNA sequence: TGCGCCAGCACCCCGGAGACGAACAATGAGCAGTTCTTC. Residues: CASTPETNNEQFF.

This clonotype was observed many times. The chain employs TRBV6-1 and TRBJ2-3, with 8 bases aligning to TRBD1. V shed 5 bases, J shed 1 base, and the junction held 5 bases outside the gene matches. Germline-derived CDR1 and CDR2 are MNHNS and SASEGT. The CDR3 totals 15 residues. The CDR3 nucleotides read TGTGCCAGCAGTATCAGGGGGCCGGGCACAGATACGCAGTATTTT. Its protein is CASSIRGPGTDTQYF.

The chain has TRBV7-2 and TRBJ2-2, with unresolved D. CDR1 and CDR2 (germline): SGHTA, FQGNSA. The CDR3 loop spans 17 amino acids. Trimming pared 3 bases from V and 0 bases from J, leaving 14 bases between. The CDR3 nucleotides are TGTGCCAGCAGCTTCGACACTTTCACTGCGAACACCGGGGAGCTGTTTTTT. Translated, it gives CASSFDTFTANTGELFF.

This clonotype was detected a few times. V and J are TRBV7-8 and TRBJ2-7; 12 nucleotides agree with TRBD2. Trimming removed 4 bases from V and 3 bases from J; junction bases left unmatched: 4. The CDR3 sequence is 15 residues long. The germline CDR1 and CDR2 sequences are SGHVS and FQNEAQ. The CDR3 DNA follows: TGTGCCAGCAGCTCGTCTAGCGGGAGGGGCTACGAGCAGTACTTC. Translating it yields CASSSSSGRGYEQYF.

The table lists this clonotype with many counts. This chain connects TRBV7-9 to TRBJ2-3; D possibly uses TRBD1 or TRBD2 (5 bases each). The V gene's germline CDR1 is SEHNR and CDR2 FQNEAQ (reference sequence). V was pared by 0 bases and J by 3 bases, with 10 bases between. The CDR3 length is 15 residues. CDR3 residues: CASSLAGAFTDTQYF. The DNA for the CDR3 is TGTGCCAGCAGCTTAGCCGGGGCCTTTACAGATACGCAGTATTTT.

This clonotype appeared many times. The V call is TRBV4-3, the J call TRBJ1-6; D remains unclear. The CDR3 spans 14 residues. The V and J ends lost 0 bases and 10 bases respectively, with 10 bases between them. Per the germline V gene, CDR1 is LGHNA and CDR2 is YSLEER. The chain's CDR3 is CASSQDFPHSPLHF. In DNA, the CDR3 is TGCGCCAGCAGCCAAGATTTCCCCCACTCACCCCTCCACTTT.

The sample holds many counts of this clonotype. The chain employs TRBV12-3 or TRBV12-4 and TRBJ1-2, with D maybe TRBD1 (6 bases). V gave up 3 bases and J gave up 4 bases, with 30 bases separating them. This CDR3 is 20 amino acids long. The CDR3 DNA reads TGTGCCAGCAGTTTTGCGGGGGCTGGTCTTAACATCATCTCTCGCTATGGCTACACCTTC. This codes for CASSFAGAGLNIISRYGYTF.

This clonotype was detected a few times. The chain employs TRBV29-1 and TRBJ2-1; 7 bases line up with TRBD1. With V trimmed by 6 bases and J by 3 bases, 5 bases remained unmatched. The germline V gene encodes CDR1 SQVTM and CDR2 ANQGSEA. The CDR3 runs to 13 residues. The CDR3 DNA reads as TGCAGCGTGAGGGACAGTGACTACAATGAGCAGTTCTTC. The encoded protein is CSVRDSDYNEQFF.

The table lists this clonotype with many counts. The gene calls are TRBV7-9 and TRBJ2-3; D is uncertain. The length of the CDR3 is 11 residues. CDR1 SEHNR and CDR2 FQNEAQ come from the germline V gene (reference sequence). Trimming took off 8 bases at V and 6 bases at J, with 9 bases between the two ends. CDR3 bases: TGTGCCAGCGAAGCCACTGATACGCAGTATTTT. Its translation: CASEATDTQYF.

There are a few counts of this clonotype. This chain joins TRBV24-1 and TRBJ2-3; 7 bases map to TRBD2. Trimming took 9 bases from V and 0 from J; bases not matched to a gene: 8. Per the germline V gene, CDR1 is KGHDR and CDR2 is SFDVKD. The CDR3 has 15 residues. The CDR3 spells CATDKGEGSTDTQYF. CDR3 DNA sequence: TGTGCCACCGACAAAGGGGAGGGAAGCACAGATACGCAGTATTTT.

This clonotype was counted ten times or more. CDR3: CASSRTSGLSYEQYF. The DNA of the CDR3 is TGTGCCAGCAGCCGAACTAGCGGGCTCTCCTACGAGCAGTACTTC. The chain couples TRBV11-1 to TRBJ2-7; TRBD2 aligns across 9 bases. This CDR3 is 15 amino acids long. J gave up 0 bases and V 5 bases, and 5 bases lay outside the gene matches. CDR1 is SGHAT and CDR2 is FQDESV in the germline V gene (reference sequence).

This clonotype has ten or more counts. This rearrangement joins TRBV3-1 to TRBJ1-6, with D unclear. The CDR3 runs to 15 residues. CDR1 is LGHDT, CDR2 YNNKEL, per germline (reference sequence). Deletions cut 0 bases from V and 5 bases from J, with 8 bases between. CDR3 sequence reads: CASSQDGLNNSPLHF. The CDR3 nucleotides are TGTGCCAGCAGCCAAGACGGACTCAATAATTCACCCCTCCACTTT.

This clonotype was observed many times. The rearrangement joins TRBV5-6 to TRBJ1-1, with unresolved D. This CDR3 contains 13 residues. Germline CDR1 reads SGHDT; CDR2 reads YYEEEE. V was trimmed by 2 bases and J by 4 bases, leaving 9 bases between them. The CDR3 is CASSLGLGTEAFF. The CDR3 DNA reads TGTGCCAGCAGCTTAGGTTTGGGCACTGAAGCTTTCTTT.

This clonotype was counted ten times or more. This chain joins TRBV3-1 and TRBJ2-3, with 10 positions matching TRBD2. J lost 4 bases, V lost 2 bases, and 9 bases had no gene match. The germline V gene encodes CDR1 LGHDT and CDR2 YNNKEL (reference sequence). CDR3 length equals 17 residues. The DNA for the CDR3 is TGTGCCAGCAGCCAACCGACAAGAGCGGGAGGGCCAGATACGCAGTATTTT. Translating it yields CASSQPTRAGGPDTQYF.

There are many counts of this clonotype. V usage is TRBV12-3 or TRBV12-4 and J usage is TRBJ1-2; D unclear. The length of the CDR3 is 14 residues. Trimming cost V 6 bases and J 3 bases, with 14 bases left between them. CDR3 protein: CASSPPTDYYGYTF. The CDR3 DNA follows: TGTGCCAGCAGCCCCCCGACGGACTACTATGGCTACACCTTC.

This clonotype was counted ten times or more. The gene calls are TRBV5-1 and TRBJ1-4; D not resolved. This CDR3 has 17 amino acids. CDR1 and CDR2 (germline): SGHRS, YFSETQ. Trimming shortened V by 3 bases and J by 6 bases, and 21 bases separated the two germline ends. This chain's CDR3 is CASSSTPGRELDEKLFF. Written as DNA, the CDR3 is TGCGCCAGCAGCTCGACGCCTGGACGGGAACTAGATGAAAAACTGTTTTTT.

This clonotype was recorded at least ten times. The chain combines TRBV19 with TRBJ2-1; D call uncertain. Trimming pared 5 bases from V and 0 bases from J, leaving 14 bases between. This CDR3 is built from 16 residues. Looked up from germline, CDR1 is LNHDA and CDR2 is SQIVND (reference sequence). DNA for the CDR3: TGTGCCAGTAGTCCGATACTGCTGCCCTCCTACAATGAGCAGTTCTTC. Encoded protein: CASSPILLPSYNEQFF.

This clonotype came up many times. The chain links TRBV6-5 to TRBJ1-1; possible D gene TRBD1, 5 bases. The V end lost 1 base, the J end lost 6 bases, and 9 bases lay between the germline ends. This CDR3 has 13 residues. The germline V gene has CDR1 MNHEY and CDR2 SVGAGI. CDR3 loop: CASSYYTTAEAFF. In DNA, the CDR3 is TGTGCCAGCAGTTACTACACGACAGCTGAAGCTTTCTTT.